This entry is about one TCR beta chain. Its target is not known. TCRdb's table, derived via immunoSEQ multiplex PCR, lists solely in-frame clones and lacks some. The data show approximately 2,200,000 clones, about 93% seen once. The data originate from a study of shared clonotypes between healthy human individuals. CD45RO negativity and positive selection for CCR7 defined naive CD8 cells, a population that excluded terminally differentiated effector memory CD45RA+ cells. Study-level points and caveats: Donors were few, which limited the genetic and exposure-history diversity represented.

Looked up from germline, CDR1 is SGDLS and CDR2 is YYNGEE. The ends were cut back, 0 bases at V and 4 bases at J, with 15 bases in the middle. The CDR3 has 16 residues. The clonotype originates from a man aged 18 to 29 in good health. Some clones in this sample may be carry-over from other donors' samples. The chain recombines TRBV9 with TRBJ2-3; tentatively, D is TRBD2 (6 bases). The sequencing sample was made of naive CD8+ T cells from PBMCs. The CDR3 spells CASSVGPVGSSDTQYF. CDR3 bases: TGTGCCAGCAGCGTAGGACCCGTCGGGAGTTCAGATACGCAGTATTTT.